A single sample gave rise to the 29 T cell receptor beta chains below, sequenced in a study of early T cells in non-severe SARS-CoV-2 infection. TCRdb reanalysed the 5' RACE reads using MiXCR and keeps one entry per CDR3 protein. The sample has some 50,000 distinct CDR3 sequences; about 9.1% are singletons. Sequencing input: whole blood. The receptors shown here come from an adult who was a healthcare worker with PCR-confirmed SARS-CoV-2 infection or an uninfected control (not recorded which).

The sample holds many counts of this clonotype. V is TRBV20-1 and J is TRBJ2-5; maybe TRBD2 (6 bases). The CDR3 sequence is 13 residues long. Germline V gene sequence: CDR1 DFQATT, CDR2 SNEGSKA (reference sequence). V gave up 6 bases and J gave up 1 base, with 12 bases separating them. The DNA of the CDR3 is TGCAGTGCACTCTCGGGACTCCAAGAGACCCAGTACTTC. Residues: CSALSGLQETQYF.

This clonotype was detected many times. This chain connects TRBV11-2 to TRBJ2-2; 7 bases fit TRBD1. This CDR3 is 13 amino acids long. Germline CDR1 SGHAT, CDR2 FQNNGV. Trimming at V came to 5 bases and at J to 7 bases, leaving 4 bases not matched to a gene. The CDR3 sequence: CASSLGGGGELFF. The CDR3 DNA reads TGTGCCAGCAGCCTAGGGGGCGGCGGGGAGCTGTTTTTT. Using reference TRBV11-2 and TRBJ2-2 for the parts outside the CDR3, the full variable domain is EAGVAQSPRYKIIEKRQSVAFWCNPISGHATLYWYQQILGQGPKLLIQFQNNGVVDDSQLPKDRFSAERLKGVDSTLKIQPAKLEDSAVYLCASSLGGGGELFFGEGSRLTVL.

This clonotype is medium-sized within its sample. V is TRBV29-1 and J is TRBJ2-1, with 7 bases that match TRBD2. Per the germline V gene, CDR1 is SQVTM and CDR2 is ANQGSEA. CDR3 size: 13 residues. V gave up 4 bases and J gave up 1 base; unmatched junction bases: 1. This chain's CDR3 is CSVGRGSYNEQFF. The CDR3 region has the DNA TGCAGCGTTGGGCGGGGGTCCTACAATGAGCAGTTCTTC.

In this sample, this clonotype turned up a few times. The chain carries TRBV4-2 and TRBJ2-1; D is unresolved. From germline, CDR1 is LGHNA and CDR2 YNFKEQ. V was pared by 0 bases and J by 1 base, with 16 bases between. The CDR3 has 18 amino acids. The CDR3 sequence: CASSQEWAASGSYNEQFF. Here the CDR3 DNA reads TGTGCCAGCAGCCAAGAATGGGCAGCTAGTGGGTCCTACAATGAGCAGTTCTTC.

This clonotype was seen at least ten times. This chain uses TRBV6-5 with TRBJ2-1; 8 nucleotides agree with TRBD1. The CDR3 is 17 amino acids. Per germline, CDR1 MNHEY and CDR2 SVGAGI. V shed 5 bases and J 3 bases; nucleotides not matched to a gene: 12. CDR3 DNA sequence: TGTGCCAGCAGTCCACGGGGGACAGGTGGGGGCTACAATGAGCAGTTCTTC. Amino acids: CASSPRGTGGGYNEQFF.

This clonotype was counted only a few times. This chain connects TRBV10-3 to TRBJ2-3; D call uncertain. The CDR3 contains 14 residues. Trimming removed 4 bases at V and 2 bases at J, with 10 bases between. The germline CDR1 and CDR2 sequences are ENHRY and SYGVKD. This CDR3 is CAISASRNTDTQYF. The CDR3 DNA follows: TGTGCCATCAGTGCGTCGAGAAACACAGATACGCAGTATTTT.

The chain has TRBV20-1 and TRBJ2-2, with D perhaps assigned TRBD1 or TRBD2 (5 bases each). Trimming stripped 0 bases from V and 5 bases from J, with 16 bases between. Germline V gene data show CDR1 as DFQATT and CDR2 as SNEGSKA (reference sequence). CDR3 length: 16 residues. CDR3 sequence reads: CSARDLGEWKTGELFF. In nucleotides, the CDR3 is TGCAGTGCTAGAGATCTAGGGGAGTGGAAGACCGGGGAGCTGTTTTTT.

This rearrangement joins TRBV7-9 to TRBJ1-1; D is perhaps TRBD1 (5 bases). This CDR3 is built from 13 residues. Trimming removed 8 bases from V and 1 base from J, with 11 bases in between. Germline CDR1 and CDR2: SEHNR and FQNEAQ (reference sequence). In DNA, the CDR3 is TGTGCCAGCGATCGACAGAAGAACACTGAAGCTTTCTTT. Its protein is CASDRQKNTEAFF.

This clonotype was seen ten or more times. For the CDR3, the DNA is TGCAGTGCTAGTTATGTCGGGGTGGCTGAAGCTTTCTTT. This codes for CSASYVGVAEAFF. The chain carries TRBV20-1 and TRBJ1-1; D is undetermined. This CDR3 spans 13 amino acids. Germline-derived CDR1 and CDR2 are DFQATT and SNEGSKA (reference sequence). The ends were cut back, 3 bases at V and 6 bases at J, with 14 bases in the middle.

There are many counts of this clonotype. The J gene is TRBJ1-6, the V gene TRBV7-9; unclear D gene. CDR1 is SEHNR, CDR2 FQNEAQ, per germline (reference sequence). The length of the CDR3 is 14 residues. The V end lost 5 bases, the J end lost 3 bases, and 8 bases lay between the germline ends. For the CDR3, the DNA is TGTGCCAGCAGCGTGGGGTTCTATAATTCACCCCTCCACTTT. Protein sequence: CASSVGFYNSPLHF.

This clonotype came up many times. The chain recombines TRBV5-5 with TRBJ2-1, with D unclear. V was clipped by 4 bases and J by 5 bases, with 10 bases between them. Germline CDR1 SGHKS, CDR2 YYEKEE (reference sequence). CDR3 length: 13 amino acids. The DNA for the CDR3 is TGTGCCAGCAGCGACGGGCCGCACAATGAGCAGTTCTTC. Translated, it gives CASSDGPHNEQFF.

A few counts support this clonotype. The chain joins TRBV7-9 to TRBJ2-7; no reliable D call. Germline V gives CDR1 SEHNR, CDR2 FQNEAQ (reference sequence). With 1 base removed from V and 6 bases from J, the gap between germline ends came to 7 bases. This CDR3 has 12 amino acids. The CDR3 region is CASSLDVGEQYF. The DNA of the CDR3 is TGTGCCAGCAGCTTAGACGTGGGCGAGCAGTACTTC.

This clonotype was picked up a small number of times. The genes are TRBV7-9 and TRBJ2-1; D unclear. The CDR3 runs to 15 residues. Looked up from germline, CDR1 is SEHNR and CDR2 is FQNEAQ (reference sequence). Between the trimmed V and J ends, which lost 7 bases and 10 bases, there was a span of 23 bases. The CDR3 region is CASTTTVVGIREQFF. Here the CDR3 DNA reads TGTGCCAGCACCACAACGGTAGTGGGGATAAGAGAGCAGTTCTTC.

This clonotype showed up just a few times. The CDR3 nucleotides are TGTGCCTGGACCCGAGAACGAACAGATACGCAGTATTTT. It codes for CAWTRERTDTQYF. This chain links TRBV30 with TRBJ2-3; D ambiguous. Trimming took 4 bases from V and 3 from J, leaving 11 bases between them. Per germline, CDR1 GTSNPN and CDR2 SVGIG (reference sequence). The CDR3 runs 13 residues.

On this clonotype: As the CDR3 is not closed by the conserved phenylalanine or tryptophan, this likely results from a read error. The chain combines TRBV14 with TRBJ1-1; a weak D match, TRBD1 (6 bases). CDR3 length equals 15 residues. V was pared by 3 bases and J by 6 bases, with 17 bases between. CDR1 is SGHDN and CDR2 is FVKESK in the germline V gene. DNA of the CDR3: TGTGCCAGCAGCCAGATTCATCAGGGGATGGCTGAAGCTTTCTCT. It encodes CASSQIHQGMAEAFS.

This clonotype was seen at least ten times. J is TRBJ2-2 and V is TRBV4-2; TRBD1 agrees at 8 bases. The CDR3 has 15 residues. Germline V gene data show CDR1 as LGHNA and CDR2 as YNFKEQ. The junction had 7 bases not matched to a gene; V was cut back by 4 bases and J by 6 bases. CDR3 amino acids: CASSPGRQGSGELFF. In DNA, the CDR3 is TGTGCCAGCAGCCCCGGCAGACAGGGGTCCGGGGAGCTGTTTTTT.

For this clonotype: This may be a read error: a much more frequent sequence differs by one nucleotide. The genes are TRBV20-1 and TRBJ2-4; D is perhaps TRBD1 (5 bases). Germline V gene lookup returns CDR1 DFQATT and CDR2 SNEGSKA (reference sequence). The CDR3 runs to 13 residues. Trimming shortened V by 7 bases and J by 7 bases, and 17 bases separated the two germline ends. CDR3 DNA sequence: TGCAGTGTCGTACCGGACACCAGTAACATTCAGTACTTC. Its translation is CSVVPDTSNIQYF.

This clonotype was recorded many times. The J gene is TRBJ2-3, the V gene TRBV5-4; no reliable D call. The V and J ends lost 1 base and 4 bases respectively, with 4 bases between them. The CDR3 totals 12 residues. The V gene's germline CDR1 is SGHNT and CDR2 YYREEE (reference sequence). In DNA, the CDR3 is TGTGCCAGCAGCTTGTTAGCAGATACGCAGTATTTT. Translating it yields CASSLLADTQYF.

The chain combines TRBV12-3 or TRBV12-4 with TRBJ2-7; a weak D match, TRBD2 (6 bases). V lost 4 bases, J lost 7 bases, and 14 bases lay in between. The CDR3 runs to 13 residues. The CDR3 reads CASSSGTPKEQYF. CDR3 nucleotide sequence: TGTGCCAGCAGTTCCGGGACTCCAAAGGAGCAGTACTTC.

This clonotype was seen at least ten times. The chain combines TRBV20-1 with TRBJ1-5; the D gene is possibly TRBD1 (6 bases). Germline assignment: CDR1 DFQATT and CDR2 SNEGSKA (reference sequence). The CDR3 extends over 13 amino acids. The V end lost 3 bases, the J end lost 7 bases, and 13 bases lay between the germline ends. The DNA of the CDR3 is TGCAGTGCTAGGGGGGGCAGGGAGCAGCCCCAGCATTTT. It translates to CSARGGREQPQHF.

Concerning this clonotype: Since a much larger clone is just one base distant, this may be a read error. The CDR3 carries no conserved terminal phenylalanine or tryptophan, so it likely arises from a read error. V and J are TRBV7-9 and TRBJ1-1; 7 bases fit TRBD1. CDR3 length equals 17 residues. With V trimmed by 3 bases and J by 0 bases, 10 bases remained unmatched. Germline assignment: CDR1 SEHNR and CDR2 FQNEAQ (reference sequence). Here the CDR3 DNA reads TGTGCCAGCAGCTTGCCTTGGACAGGCCTAATGAACACTGAAGCTTTCTTG. It specifies CASSLPWTGLMNTEAFL.

The genes are TRBV5-1 and TRBJ2-5, with TRBD1 matching 8 bases. V gave up 0 bases and J gave up 3 bases; unmatched junction bases: 13. Germline V CDR1 and CDR2: SGHRS, YFSETQ. The CDR3 runs to 18 residues. Here the CDR3 reads CASSLAHIRRTGKETQYF. In DNA form, the CDR3 reads TGCGCCAGCAGCTTGGCCCATATCCGACGGACAGGGAAAGAGACCCAGTACTTC.

By share, this clonotype ranks as medium-sized. The chain uses TRBV27 and TRBJ2-7; 11 bases align to TRBD1. Germline trimming cut 5 bases from V and 4 bases from J; bases unmatched to any gene: 4. This CDR3 comprises 14 residues. Germline V gives CDR1 MNHEY, CDR2 SMNVEV (reference sequence). The CDR3 sequence: CASSRGQGVYEQYF. In DNA form, the CDR3 reads TGTGCCAGCAGTCGGGGACAGGGGGTTTACGAGCAGTACTTC.

This clonotype was counted many times. This chain's CDR3 is CASADGYAEAFF. The CDR3 DNA reads TGTGCCAGCGCGGACGGGTACGCTGAAGCTTTCTTT. This chain links TRBV18 with TRBJ1-1; D is unclear. CDR1 and CDR2 (germline): KGHSH, LQKENI. V lost 8 bases and J lost 6, with 13 bases in between. The CDR3 spans 12 residues.

About this clonotype: Just one base apart from a much larger clone, this may be a read error. Here the CDR3 omits its conserved ending phenylalanine or tryptophan, so a read error is the likely source. The chain links TRBV3-1 to TRBJ1-6; D is unresolved. The CDR3 contains 15 residues. V gave up 1 base and J gave up 7 bases, with 11 bases separating them. The germline CDR1 and CDR2 sequences are LGHDT and YNNKEL (reference sequence). The CDR3 here is CASSQAFRGNSPLHL. CDR3 coding DNA: TGTGCCAGCAGCCAAGCATTTCGCGGAAATTCACCCCTCCACCTT.

This clonotype was detected many times. For the CDR3, the DNA is TGTGCCAGCAGCGCCGGGACTAGCGATTACAATGAGCAGTTCTTC. Encoded protein: CASSAGTSDYNEQFF. The chain has TRBV9 and TRBJ2-1, with 10 bases fitting TRBD2. Germline CDR1 SGDLS, CDR2 YYNGEE. J was trimmed by 4 bases and V by 3 bases; bases with no gene match: 4. The CDR3 length is 15 residues.

This clonotype was detected many times. The rearrangement links TRBV7-6 to TRBJ2-3; D is unresolved. CDR1 SGHVS and CDR2 FNYEAQ come from the germline V gene. Trimming took 0 bases from V and 6 from J, leaving 7 bases between them. The CDR3 covers 13 residues. The CDR3 protein is CASSLAVRDTQYF. In nucleotides, the CDR3 is TGTGCCAGCAGCTTAGCAGTGAGGGATACGCAGTATTTT.

The table lists this clonotype with many counts. The chain recombines TRBV28 with TRBJ2-2; D uncertain. With 6 bases removed from V and 8 bases from J, the gap between germline ends came to 10 bases. The CDR3 has 12 residues. Germline V gene lookup returns CDR1 MDHEN and CDR2 SYDVKM. The chain's CDR3 is CASSRLGGELFF. CDR3 in DNA: TGTGCCAGCAGCAGGCTTGGAGGGGAGCTGTTTTTT. Full variable domain (rest looked up from reference TRBV28 and TRBJ2-2): DVKVTQSSRYLVKRTGEKVFLECVQDMDHENMFWYRQDPGLGLRLIYFSYDVKMKEKGDIPEGYSVSREKKERFSLILESASTNQTSMYLCASSRLGGELFFGEGSRLTVL.

The chain is built from TRBV3-1 and TRBJ2-1, with 11 bases fitting TRBD2. The CDR3 consists of 14 residues. Germline CDR1 reads LGHDT; CDR2 reads YNNKEL (reference sequence). V dropped 3 bases and J dropped 7; count of bases not matched to a gene: 2. The CDR3 DNA reads as TGTGCCAGCAGCCAGACTAGCGGGATGAATGAGCAGTTCTTC. This encodes CASSQTSGMNEQFF.